This T cell receptor beta chain is drawn from a study of cytomegalovirus exposure and HLA in healthy donors. Germline CDR1 reads MDHEN; CDR2 reads SYDVKM. Trimming cost V 4 bases and J 0 bases, with 10 bases left between them. CDR3 length: 14 residues. Use of 60 Vbeta and 13 Jbeta primers characterized the PCR. The table came from immunoSEQ multiplex PCR; TCRdb's copy has only in-frame clones and leaves some out. Of about 69,000 clones listed, 65% to 70% are singletons. Source material: PBMCs. The receptor was derived from a woman aged 25 to 39 in good health and CMV-seronegative. The V and J genes are TRBV28 and TRBJ2-7; D uncertain. The CDR3 sequence: CASSSRLSSYEQYF. The CDR3 DNA reads TGTGCCAGCAGTTCCAGGCTTTCCTCCTACGAGCAGTACTTC.